Following are 22 T cell receptor beta chains from one sample sequenced in a study of T cell changes during pregnancy in multiple sclerosis. The method was immunoSEQ multiplex PCR; TCRdb's version includes in-frame clones alone and lacks a portion of them. Seen here are approximately 100,000 clones, 94% observed once, and the top ten hold less than 2.5%. The source was peripheral blood, collected in the third trimester of pregnancy. These receptors were obtained from a female donor with multiple sclerosis, enrolled in a pregnancy study.

This chain links TRBV5-4 with TRBJ2-7; 7 nucleotides align to TRBD1. Trimming removed 4 bases from V and 2 bases from J; junction bases left unmatched: 6. Germline CDR1 is SGHNT and CDR2 is YYREEE (reference sequence). This CDR3 is built from 14 residues. The CDR3 reads CASSRTGETYEQYF. CDR3 DNA: TGTGCCAGCAGCCGGACAGGTGAGACCTACGAGCAGTACTTC.

This sequence joins TRBV6-1 and TRBJ1-2, with TRBD1 matching 9 bases. The CDR3 is 14 amino acids. V lost 4 bases, J lost 6 bases, and 6 bases stayed unmatched. Per the germline V gene, CDR1 is MNHNS and CDR2 is SASEGT. This CDR3 reads CASSAGTGRNGYTF. The CDR3 DNA reads TGTGCCAGCAGTGCTGGGACAGGGAGGAATGGCTACACCTTC.

This chain joins TRBV7-9 and TRBJ2-5, with 7 nucleotides matching TRBD2. CDR3 length: 17 amino acids. Germline CDR1 SEHNR, CDR2 FQNEAQ (reference sequence). Trimming took 5 bases from V and 4 from J; bases not matched to a gene: 16. In nucleotides, the CDR3 is TGTGCCAGCAGCCCCCGGCCCCCTACTAGCGTTCGAGAGACCCAGTACTTC. It specifies CASSPRPPTSVRETQYF.

The CDR3 DNA follows: TGCGCCAGCGGTTCTAGCGGGAGTGCCGGCGGGGAGCTGTTTTTT. Its protein product is CASGSSGSAGGELFF. The rearrangement joins TRBV5-1 to TRBJ2-2, with 10 bases that match TRBD2. There are 15 residues in the CDR3. Germline V gene lookup returns CDR1 SGHRS and CDR2 YFSETQ. Unmatched junction bases numbered 10, after V lost 7 bases and J lost 7 bases.

CDR3 nucleotides: TGTGCCAGCAGCTTAGTGGGAGGGCCGAACAATGAGCAGTTCTTC. It codes for CASSLVGGPNNEQFF. The chain carries TRBV7-8 and TRBJ2-1, with 7 bases lining up with TRBD2. CDR1 is SGHVS, CDR2 FQNEAQ, per germline. The CDR3 has 15 residues. Trimming cost V 1 base and J 5 bases; bases outside gene matches: 5.

V and J are TRBV19 and TRBJ2-7; maybe TRBD1 (7 bases). The CDR3 is 11 residues long. V gave up 8 bases and J gave up 4 bases, with 9 bases separating them. CDR1 is LNHDA, CDR2 SQIVND, per germline (reference sequence). CDR3 DNA: TGTGCCAGTCAGGGGGGTTACGAGCAGTACTTC. This codes for CASQGGYEQYF.

This chain connects TRBV30 to TRBJ2-4, with 9 positions matching TRBD2. Germline CDR1 and CDR2: GTSNPN and SVGIG (reference sequence). This CDR3 region has 11 residues. J lost 6 bases, V lost 8 bases, and 2 bases had no gene match. The CDR3: CALAGINIQYF. CDR3 DNA: TGTGCCCTAGCGGGGATAAACATTCAGTACTTC.

This rearrangement joins TRBV6-5 to TRBJ2-1, with TRBD1 matching over 8 bases. After removal of 4 bases from V and 9 bases from J, the junction contained 8 bases not matched to a gene. Germline CDR1 reads MNHEY; CDR2 reads SVGAGI. The CDR3 consists of 14 residues. Written as DNA, the CDR3 is TGTGCCAGCAGTTTAAGACAGGGGTCAATTGAGCAGTTCTTC. Encoded protein: CASSLRQGSIEQFF.

The rearrangement joins TRBV6-6 to TRBJ1-1, with D maybe TRBD1 (5 bases). CDR1 and CDR2 (germline): MNHNY, SVGAGI (reference sequence). This CDR3 has 13 residues. V was clipped by 6 bases and J by 3 bases, with 11 bases between them. The CDR3 sequence: CASRGPSDTEAFF. The CDR3 nucleotides read TGTGCCAGCAGGGGGCCATCGGACACTGAAGCTTTCTTT.

This clone was detected only a few times. The V gene is TRBV7-2, the J gene TRBJ1-1, with 7 positions matching TRBD1. Trimming removed 4 bases from V and 1 base from J; junction bases left unmatched: 0. The CDR3 extends over 13 amino acids. Germline V gene sequence: CDR1 SGHTA, CDR2 FQGNSA. The CDR3 region is CASSYRGNTEAFF. CDR3 in DNA: TGTGCCAGCAGCTACAGGGGGAACACTGAAGCTTTCTTT.

This clone was seen a single time. The chain couples TRBV4-1 to TRBJ2-5; D remains unclear. With 2 bases removed from V and 5 bases from J, the gap between germline ends came to 12 bases. CDR3 size: 14 residues. Per germline, CDR1 MGHRA and CDR2 YSYEKL. This chain's CDR3 is CASSQSIVRETQYF. The DNA for the CDR3 is TGCGCCAGCAGCCAATCGATTGTGAGGGAGACCCAGTACTTC.

V and J are TRBV27 and TRBJ2-4, with D perhaps TRBD1 (5 bases). The CDR3 is 12 amino acids. V lost 11 bases and J lost 2, with 10 bases in between. Germline V CDR1 and CDR2: MNHEY, SMNVEV (reference sequence). CDR3 coding DNA: TGTGCCTCAGGGCGGTCCAAAAACATTCAGTACTTC. This codes for CASGRSKNIQYF.

The chain joins TRBV9 to TRBJ1-5; D possibly corresponds to TRBD1 (6 bases). V lost 4 bases and J 7 bases, leaving 18 bases between the germline ends. Germline assignment: CDR1 SGDLS and CDR2 YYNGEE. The CDR3 has 15 residues. The CDR3 here is CASSPTPGATQPQHF. CDR3 nucleotide sequence: TGTGCCAGCAGCCCTACTCCAGGGGCCACCCAGCCCCAGCATTTT. Drawing the rest from reference TRBV9 and TRBJ1-5, the complete variable domain is DSGVTQTPKHLITATGQRVTLRCSPRSGDLSVYWYQQSLDQGLQFLIQYYNGEERAKGNILERFSAQQFPDLHSELNLSSLELGDSALYFCASSPTPGATQPQHFGDGTRLSIL.

The rearrangement joins TRBV6-1 to TRBJ2-2; the match to TRBD2 covers 10 bases. The germline gives CDR1 MNHNS, CDR2 SASEGT. The CDR3 covers 14 residues. J was trimmed by 6 bases and V by 7 bases; bases with no gene match: 5. The CDR3: CASNLAGVPGELFF. The CDR3 nucleotides read TGTGCCAGCAATCTAGCGGGAGTTCCCGGGGAGCTGTTTTTT.

The rearrangement joins TRBV7-9 to TRBJ2-2, with D possibly being TRBD1 (5 bases). With 7 bases removed from V and 7 bases from J, the gap between germline ends came to 10 bases. This CDR3 region has 12 residues. CDR1 and CDR2 from the germline V gene are SEHNR and FQNEAQ (reference sequence). The CDR3: CASIRGVGELFF. The CDR3 nucleotides are TGTGCCAGCATTAGGGGCGTCGGGGAGCTGTTTTTT.

The J gene is TRBJ2-5, the V gene TRBV7-6; D is ambiguous. The CDR3 sequence is 13 residues long. CDR1 is SGHVS and CDR2 is FNYEAQ in the germline V gene. Deletions cut 1 base from V and 6 bases from J, with 9 bases between. The CDR3 DNA reads as TGTGCCAGCAGCTTAGGAGTTGAGCAGACCCAGTACTTC. It yields the protein CASSLGVEQTQYF.

The chain joins TRBV9 to TRBJ2-2; D is perhaps TRBD1 (5 bases). Trimming pared 4 bases from V and 4 bases from J, leaving 14 bases between. Germline V CDR1 and CDR2: SGDLS, YYNGEE. The CDR3 consists of 15 residues. The CDR3 reads CASSPDTIGTGELFF. The CDR3, as DNA: TGTGCCAGCAGCCCGGACACAATCGGCACCGGGGAGCTGTTTTTT.

The chain has TRBV4-2 and TRBJ1-5; D gene unclear. In germline, CDR1 is LGHNA, CDR2 YNFKEQ. There are 13 residues in the CDR3. The ends were cut back, 0 bases at V and 9 bases at J, with 9 bases in the middle. The CDR3 DNA reads as TGTGCCAGCAGCCAAGATCTGAGAACGCCCCAGCATTTT. It is translated as CASSQDLRTPQHF.

The count of this clone is one. The V and J genes are TRBV5-4 and TRBJ2-2, with a tentative D call TRBD1 (6 bases). This CDR3 spans 17 amino acids. V dropped 5 bases and J dropped 2 bases, with 19 bases sitting between them. Per the germline V gene, CDR1 is SGHNT and CDR2 is YYREEE (reference sequence). Here the CDR3 reads CASSHTPGHVNTGELFF. The CDR3 region has the DNA TGTGCCAGCAGTCACACCCCGGGACATGTAAACACCGGGGAGCTGTTTTTT. Complete variable domain (other parts from reference TRBV5-4 and TRBJ2-2): ETGVTQSPTHLIKTRGQQVTLRCSSQSGHNTVSWYQQALGQGPQFIFQYYREEENGRGNFPPRFSGLQFPNYSSELNVNALELDDSALYLCASSHTPGHVNTGELFFGEGSRLTVL.

This chain links TRBV30 with TRBJ2-7; D is unclear. CDR3 length equals 11 residues. Germline V gene data show CDR1 as GTSNPN and CDR2 as SVGIG (reference sequence). The V gene lost 3 bases and the J gene lost 3 bases, with 6 bases spanning the gap. CDR3 in amino acids: CAWRAVYEQYF. CDR3 in DNA: TGTGCCTGGAGGGCGGTCTACGAGCAGTACTTC.

The rearrangement joins TRBV7-9 to TRBJ2-7, with no clear D. Deletions cut 1 base from V and 6 bases from J, with 7 bases between. The V gene's germline CDR1 is SEHNR and CDR2 FQNEAQ (reference sequence). The CDR3 spans 12 residues. CDR3 DNA: TGTGCCAGCAGCTTAGGTAGCTTCGAGCAGTACTTC. It translates to CASSLGSFEQYF.

The V and J genes are TRBV7-2 and TRBJ2-7, with 10 bases that match TRBD1. In germline, CDR1 is SGHTA, CDR2 FQGNSA. The junction had 3 bases not matched to a gene; V was cut back by 4 bases and J by 3 bases. The CDR3 totals 14 residues. The CDR3, as DNA: TGTGCCAGCAGCTCCCGGACAGGGGGCTACGAGCAGTACTTC. Its protein product is CASSSRTGGYEQYF.